Below are 8 T cell receptor beta chains sequenced from a single sample in a study of CD8+ T cells in alopecia areata. Pooled cutaneous lymph node cells were sorted using CD4, CD8alpha, NKG2D, NKG2ACE and other markers. In each case, RNA was isolated and then reverse transcribed into cDNA as the sequencing template. Data came from immunoSEQ multiplex PCR; TCRdb stores just in-frame clones and leaves some out. The repertoire consists of about 270,000 clones, none detected only once. Sequencing was performed on CD4+ T cells sorted from a lymph node. The source is a C3H/HeJ mouse with alopecia areata. For this strain, the MHC haplotype corresponds to H2-k.

Regarding this clone: Mouse gene names and germline throughout. The read is 4 residues too short to cover the CDR3 end, so that end is filled in from the germline J gene. The chain recombines TRBV13-3 with TRBJ1-1; TRBD1 matches at 10 bases. CDR3 size: 13 residues. Germline values: CDR1 NNHDY, CDR2 SYVADS. This CDR3 reads CASSDGDRGEVFF. The sequenced part of the CDR3 DNA is TGTGCCAGCAGTGATGGGGACAGGGGA.

Comments on this clone: The gene symbols are mouse symbols. The read gets to within 4 residues of the CDR3 end, and the germline J gene fills in the rest. The chain couples TRBV31 to TRBJ2-5; 8 nucleotides agree with TRBD1. The CDR3 totals 14 residues. The germline V gene has CDR1 GKSSPN and CDR2 SITVG. The CDR3 loop is CAWSPGQGMDTQYF. Partial CDR3 DNA: TGTGCCTGGAGCCCAGGACAGGGTATGGAC. The full variable domain, completed using reference TRBV31 and TRBJ2-5, is AQTIHQWPVAEIKAVGSPLSLGCTIKGKSSPNLYWYWQATGGTLQQLFYSITVGQVESVVQLNLSASRPKDDQFILSTEKLLLSHSGFYLCAWSPGQGMDTQYFGPGTRLLVL.

This clone has only a few counts. Mouse gene names apply. The missing CDR3 end, 4 residues past where the read stops, is filled in from the germline J gene. V usage is TRBV17 and J usage is TRBJ2-2; 8 bases line up with TRBD1. V trimming: 0 bases; J trimming: 4 bases; junction bases outside the gene matches: 1. The germline V gene encodes CDR1 MNHDT and CDR2 YYDKIL. The CDR3 has 15 residues. The CDR3 DNA, read in part, is TGTGCTAGCAGTAGAGACAGGGGGCCCACCGGG. Encoded protein: CASSRDRGPTG. The entire CDR3 sequence reads CASSRDRGPTGQLYF. The variable domain in full, completed from reference TRBV17 and TRBJ2-2, reads DTTVKQNPRYKLARVGKPVNLICSQTMNHDTMYWYQKKPNQAPKLLLFYYDKILNREADTFEKFQSSRPNNSFCSLYIGSAGLEYSAMYLCASSRDRGPTGQLYFGEGSKLTVL.

This clone showed up just a few times. Gene names refer to mouse genes. The read comes to an end 4 residues before the CDR3 does, leaving the germline J gene to fill in the end. V gene TRBV19 combines with J gene TRBJ2-1; tentatively, D is TRBD1 (6 bases). Deletions cut 5 bases from V and 6 bases from J, with 15 bases between. The CDR3 totals 14 residues. Per the germline V gene, CDR1 is FNHDT and CDR2 is SITEND (reference sequence). The CDR3: CASRTKTGGAEQFF. The sequenced CDR3 bases are TGTGCCAGCAGAACAAAGACAGGAGGTGCT.

With respect to this clone: Genes here carry mouse names. With the read ending 4 residues before the CDR3 end, the germline J gene is used to fill in that end. This chain links TRBV31 with TRBJ2-7, with 10 bases aligning to TRBD2. The CDR3 spans 15 residues. Unmatched junction bases numbered 2, after V lost 0 bases and J lost 0 bases. Germline V CDR1 and CDR2: GKSSPN, SITVG. CDR3 region: CAWSLGLGDSYEQYF. CDR3 DNA (partial): TGTGCCTGGAGTCTAGGACTGGGGGACTCCTAT.

This clone has more than one count but fewer than ten. Gene names refer to mouse genes. The read comes to an end 4 residues before the CDR3 does, leaving the germline J gene to fill in the end. Distinct nucleotide sequences in the sample also encode this CDR3. The chain couples TRBV19 to TRBJ2-2; no definite D call. V dropped 1 base and J dropped 0 bases, with 7 bases sitting between them. The CDR3 is 15 amino acids. Germline V gene lookup returns CDR1 FNHDT and CDR2 SITEND (reference sequence). The CDR3 reads CASSIRAANTGQLYF. CDR3 bases read: TGTGCCAGCAGTATAAGAGCAGCAAACACCGGG.

Details on this clone: Genes and germline come from the mouse. Sequencing ends 4 residues short of the CDR3 end; the germline J gene provides the rest. Additional DNA sequences in this sample encode the identical CDR3. The chain links TRBV1 to TRBJ2-3, with D tentatively TRBD1 (5 bases). Trimming removed 0 bases from V and 3 bases from J, with 7 bases in between. Germline loops: CDR1 NSQYPW, CDR2 LRSPGD (reference sequence). This CDR3 is 14 amino acids long. The CDR3 loop is CTCSADPGAETLYF. The DNA read from the CDR3 is TGCACCTGCAGTGCAGATCCAGGGGCAGAA.

A remark on this clone: The gene names given are mouse names. The CDR3 goes on 4 residues after the read ends, and that part is filled in from the germline J gene. This sequence joins TRBV19 and TRBJ1-1, with 7 bases aligning to TRBD1. Trimming took 3 bases from V and 0 from J; bases not matched to a gene: 5. Germline CDR1 FNHDT, CDR2 SITEND (reference sequence). CDR3 size: 15 residues. CDR3 bases read: TGTGCCAGCAGTACACCGGGACAGTCAAACACA. It encodes CASSTPGQSNT. In full, the CDR3 is CASSTPGQSNTEVFF.